Below are 27 T cell receptor beta chains sequenced from a single sample in a study of blood T cell repertoires in COVID-19 (dated by TCRdb to the early 2020s). Library preparation employed the immunoSEQ multiplex PCR assay. Entries here come from immuneACCESS through TCRdb and include only in-frame sequences with V and J called. Some clones fail to appear in such tables; in the studies checked, an unresolved V gene covers under half of the shortfall, and the cause of the remainder is unknown. The sample table holds about 44,000 clones, of which around 87% were seen once. 23% of the sample lies in the top ten. Sequencing was performed on peripheral blood. Source of these receptors: a woman of 80 years or more in a cohort sampled during active or convalescent COVID-19.

This chain connects TRBV4-2 to TRBJ2-2; 8 bases match TRBD2. Germline V gene sequence: CDR1 LGHNA, CDR2 YNFKEQ. J gave up 5 bases and V 1 base, and 6 bases lay outside the gene matches. This CDR3 contains 16 residues. The CDR3 loop is CASSQASGSGTGELFF. CDR3 DNA sequence: TGTGCCAGCAGCCAAGCCAGCGGGAGTGGAACCGGGGAGCTGTTTTTT.

The chain recombines TRBV2 with TRBJ2-7, with TRBD2 identical over 9 bases. The junction had 6 bases not matched to a gene; V was cut back by 5 bases and J by 1 base. The CDR3 extends over 15 amino acids. Germline-derived CDR1 and CDR2 are SNHLY and FYNNEI. The CDR3 DNA is TGTGCCAGCAGTCTCCAGCGGGGGGAATCCTACGAGCAGTACTTC. It codes for CASSLQRGESYEQYF.

V usage is TRBV3-1 (or the pseudogene TRBV3-2) and J usage is TRBJ1-2; maybe TRBD1 (5 bases). In germline, CDR1 is LGHDT, CDR2 YNNKEL (reference sequence). The germline V and J ends were trimmed by 1 base and 5 bases, with 14 bases remaining between them. The CDR3 is made up of 15 amino acids. As DNA, the CDR3 is TGTGCCAGCAGCCAAGTGACGTACGCAGGGTATGGCTACACCTTC. Encoded protein: CASSQVTYAGYGYTF.

This clone has a single count. V gene TRBV5-6 combines with J gene TRBJ1-1; a possible D gene is TRBD1 (6 bases). Per germline, CDR1 SGHDT and CDR2 YYEEEE. Between the trimmed V and J ends, which lost 4 bases and 2 bases, there was a span of 12 bases. CDR3 size: 14 residues. The CDR3 reads CASSAVGANTEAFF. The CDR3 bases are TGTGCCAGCAGCGCGGTGGGGGCAAACACTGAAGCTTTCTTT.

This chain joins TRBV3-1 (or the pseudogene TRBV3-2) and TRBJ1-5; D may be TRBD1 (6 bases). The CDR3 has 15 residues. The V and J ends lost 1 base and 0 bases respectively, with 7 bases between them. Germline V gives CDR1 LGHDT, CDR2 YNNKEL (reference sequence). The CDR3 sequence is CASSQGGLSNQPQHF. The CDR3 region has the DNA TGTGCCAGCAGCCAAGGGGGGCTTAGCAATCAGCCCCAGCATTTT.

The genes are TRBV24-1 and TRBJ2-1; 10 bases match TRBD2. The CDR3 totals 21 residues. The J segment lost 8 bases and the V segment lost 4 bases, leaving 25 bases of the junction unmatched. Germline CDR1 reads KGHDR; CDR2 reads SFDVKD. The CDR3 loop reads CATSDPSLRFSGRHPSDEQFF. The CDR3 nucleotides read TGTGCCACCAGTGACCCTTCTTTAAGGTTTAGCGGGAGGCATCCGAGTGATGAGCAGTTCTTC.

The V call is TRBV10-2, the J call TRBJ2-7; 11 bases fit TRBD2. The CDR3 is made up of 15 amino acids. The germline CDR1 and CDR2 sequences are WSHSY and SAAADI. V lost 9 bases, J lost 7 bases, and 14 bases stayed unmatched. CDR3 coding DNA: TGCGCCAGTGAGGAGTATAGCGGGAGGGCCTGTGAGCAGTACTTC. It specifies CASEEYSGRACEQYF.

The chain joins TRBV10-3 to TRBJ1-1; D ambiguous. The ends were cut back, 0 bases at V and 11 bases at J, with 13 bases in the middle. CDR1 is ENHRY, CDR2 SYGVKD, per germline. CDR3 length: 13 amino acids. The DNA of the CDR3 is TGTGCCATCAGTGAGTCGAATCCGAGGGCGGCTTTCTTT. Translating gives CAISESNPRAAFF.

CDR3 residues: CASSVNSYEQYF. DNA of the CDR3: TGCGCCAGCAGTGTCAACTCCTACGAGCAGTACTTC. The rearrangement uses TRBV10-1 and TRBJ2-7; D not certain. V lost 4 bases and J 0 bases, leaving 4 bases between the germline ends. Per germline, CDR1 WNHNN and CDR2 SYGVQD (reference sequence). This CDR3 comprises 12 residues.

This CDR3 reads CASGLGFREQYF. The CDR3 DNA reads as TGTGCTAGTGGTTTGGGGTTCCGGGAGCAGTACTTC. The J gene is TRBJ2-7, the V gene TRBV12-5; D gene ambiguous. Germline values: CDR1 LGHNT, CDR2 FRNRAP. The ends were cut back, 1 base at V and 7 bases at J, with 8 bases in the middle. CDR3 length: 12 residues.

The rearrangement links TRBV3-1 (or the pseudogene TRBV3-2) to TRBJ2-5, with 8 bases matching TRBD2. V lost 4 bases and J lost 5; bases outside the gene matches: 9. The CDR3 is 15 residues long. The germline gives CDR1 LGHDT, CDR2 YNNKEL (reference sequence). CDR3 bases: TGTGCCAGCAGCCCGAGCGGGAGCGTGGGCGAGACCCAGTACTTC. It translates to CASSPSGSVGETQYF.

The sample holds a few counts of this clone. The CDR3 sequence is CASSERGRAYGYTF. CDR3 coding DNA: TGTGCCAGCAGTGAGCGGGGGCGCGCCTATGGCTACACCTTC. The gene calls are TRBV6-1 and TRBJ1-2, with D possibly being TRBD1 (6 bases). In germline, CDR1 is MNHNS, CDR2 SASEGT. This CDR3 has 14 amino acids. The V end lost 3 bases, the J end lost 4 bases, and 12 bases lay between the germline ends.

This clone was picked up a small number of times. The rearrangement uses TRBV2 and TRBJ1-2; the D gene is possibly TRBD1 (6 bases). Between the trimmed V and J ends, which lost 3 bases and 3 bases, there was a span of 11 bases. The CDR3 extends over 14 amino acids. The germline CDR1 and CDR2 sequences are SNHLY and FYNNEI. The CDR3 region has the DNA TGTGCCAGCAGTGAGCAGGGGCTTTACTATGGCTACACCTTC. It is translated as CASSEQGLYYGYTF.

The chain employs TRBV5-5 and TRBJ2-5; D not certain. V lost 4 bases and J 1 base, leaving 20 bases between the germline ends. The CDR3 extends over 17 amino acids. CDR1 and CDR2 (germline): SGHKS, YYEKEE (reference sequence). The CDR3 sequence: CASSLYPPDTFQETQYF. The CDR3 nucleotides are TGTGCCAGCAGCCTCTATCCACCCGACACCTTCCAAGAGACCCAGTACTTC.

The chain couples TRBV10-3 to TRBJ2-6, with a possible D match to TRBD1 (6 bases). The CDR3 contains 18 residues. Germline values: CDR1 ENHRY, CDR2 SYGVKD. The V and J ends lost 6 bases and 1 base respectively, with 19 bases between them. This CDR3 reads CAIRVGAGALSGANVLTF. For the CDR3, the DNA is TGTGCCATCAGGGTCGGAGCAGGGGCCCTGTCTGGGGCCAACGTCCTGACTTTC.

The chain recombines TRBV4-1 with TRBJ2-1; 7 bases fit TRBD2. With 0 bases clipped from V and 1 base from J, the junction kept 3 bases outside the gene matches. Germline CDR1 and CDR2: MGHRA and YSYEKL. The CDR3 contains 16 residues. The CDR3 coding sequence is TGCGCCAGCAGCCAAGAGGAGCGGGGATCCTACAATGAGCAGTTCTTC. Translating gives CASSQEERGSYNEQFF.

The V and J genes are TRBV28 and TRBJ1-1; 10 bases align to TRBD1. After removal of 4 bases from V and 4 bases from J, the junction contained 3 bases not matched to a gene. CDR1 and CDR2 from the germline V gene are MDHEN and SYDVKM. This CDR3 comprises 14 residues. The CDR3 region is CASSSGQGFTEAFF. The CDR3 nucleotides are TGTGCCAGCAGTTCGGGACAGGGGTTCACTGAAGCTTTCTTT.

The genes are TRBV10-3 and TRBJ1-2, with 8 bases identical to TRBD1. From germline, CDR1 is ENHRY and CDR2 SYGVKD. Germline trimming cut 6 bases from V and 6 bases from J; bases unmatched to any gene: 9. This CDR3 contains 14 residues. CDR3 region: CAIRETGVVHGYTF. In nucleotides, the CDR3 is TGTGCCATCAGAGAGACAGGGGTGGTGCATGGCTACACCTTC.

The chain employs TRBV7-2 and TRBJ2-2; tentatively, D is TRBD2 (6 bases). V lost 5 bases and J 6 bases, leaving 10 bases between the germline ends. The CDR3 is 13 amino acids. Germline V lookup: CDR1 SGHTA, CDR2 FQGNSA. The CDR3 is CASSTPGAGELFF. The CDR3 DNA reads TGTGCCAGCAGCACCCCGGGGGCCGGGGAGCTGTTTTTT.

This chain links TRBV13 with TRBJ1-1, with D unclear. V lost 8 bases, J lost 4 bases, and 8 bases lay in between. Germline V gene lookup returns CDR1 PRHDT and CDR2 FYEKMQ (reference sequence). This CDR3 is built from 11 residues. This CDR3 reads CASSDGTEAFF. CDR3 DNA: TGTGCCAGCTCAGATGGCACTGAAGCTTTCTTT.

This chain joins TRBV7-6 and TRBJ2-1; 15 nucleotides agree with TRBD2. This CDR3 contains 17 residues. Germline V CDR1 and CDR2: SGHVS, FNYEAQ. V gave up 5 bases and J gave up 6 bases; unmatched junction bases: 8. CDR3 nucleotide sequence: TGTGCCAGCAGCCCAGTCGGGACTAGCGGGGGGCTCAATGAGCAGTTCTTC. Translating gives CASSPVGTSGGLNEQFF.

In DNA form, the CDR3 reads TGTGCCAGCAGCTTTGATCGGGTGGAGAATGAGCAGTTCTTC. Translating gives CASSFDRVENEQFF. The chain uses TRBV5-6 and TRBJ2-1, with D uncertain. The CDR3 length is 14 residues. V was pared by 2 bases and J by 7 bases, with 13 bases between. The germline gives CDR1 SGHDT, CDR2 YYEEEE.

The chain has TRBV11-2 and TRBJ1-1, with D possibly being TRBD1 (6 bases). The CDR3 is 15 amino acids. Trimming cost V 4 bases and J 4 bases, with 16 bases left between them. The germline CDR1 and CDR2 sequences are SGHAT and FQNNGV. The CDR3 is CASSSTEVRGTEAFF. In DNA form, the CDR3 reads TGTGCCAGCAGCTCCACCGAGGTCAGGGGCACTGAAGCTTTCTTT.

The V gene is TRBV5-1, the J gene TRBJ2-5; TRBD1 matches 10 bases. This CDR3 spans 14 amino acids. V lost 3 bases and J lost 6; bases outside the gene matches: 5. The germline gives CDR1 SGHRS, CDR2 YFSETQ. This CDR3 is CASSSGQGRKTQYF. The CDR3 bases are TGCGCCAGCAGCTCGGGACAGGGGAGGAAGACCCAGTACTTC.

V is TRBV5-1 and J is TRBJ2-7, with a tentative D call TRBD2 (6 bases). The CDR3 runs to 13 residues. The V gene lost 4 bases and the J gene lost 4 bases, with 12 bases spanning the gap. CDR1 is SGHRS, CDR2 YFSETQ, per germline. The CDR3 coding sequence is TGCGCCAGCAGCCCCGTTGGAGGGTACGAGCAGTACTTC. Translation gives CASSPVGGYEQYF.

J is TRBJ2-7 and V is TRBV5-6; no clear D. Germline-derived CDR1 and CDR2 are SGHDT and YYEEEE. This CDR3 contains 15 residues. The V end was cut by 1 base, the J end by 2 bases, with 13 bases between. The CDR3 DNA reads as TGTGCCAGCAGCTTGTCGGTTGGCAGGACCTACGAGCAGTACTTC. Amino acids: CASSLSVGRTYEQYF.

The chain is built from TRBV5-5 and TRBJ2-2, with a weak D call TRBD1 (5 bases). CDR1 and CDR2 from the germline V gene are SGHKS and YYEKEE (reference sequence). The CDR3 is 14 amino acids. Between the trimmed V and J ends, which lost 4 bases and 1 base, there was a span of 8 bases. CDR3 protein: CASSPGQNTGELFF. As DNA, the CDR3 is TGTGCCAGCAGCCCTGGACAGAACACCGGGGAGCTGTTTTTT.